This T cell receptor (beta chain) stems from a study of spatial heterogeneity in lung cancer. Study-wide context: The follow-up PBMC samples were sequenced whenever they were available. The median time to follow-up was approximately 23 months after resection.

This CDR3 spans 15 amino acids. From germline, CDR1 is SGHVS and CDR2 FQNEAQ. V gave up 1 base and J gave up 3 bases, with 7 bases separating them. Time point: blood at routine non-recurrence follow-up after resection. From the 5' RACE reads, TCRdb called clonotypes with MiXCR, one entry per CDR3 protein. Among 35,000 to 55,000 distinct CDR3 sequences listed, about 23% were seen once. The table lists this clonotype with many counts. The J gene is TRBJ2-6, the V gene TRBV7-8, with D maybe TRBD2 (6 bases). The clonotype comes from a female donor with early-stage non-small cell lung cancer. The material sequenced was PBMCs, taken at follow-up. CDR3 loop: CASSLETSGANVLTF. CDR3 bases: TGTGCCAGCAGCTTAGAGACTAGTGGGGCCAACGTCCTGACTTTC.